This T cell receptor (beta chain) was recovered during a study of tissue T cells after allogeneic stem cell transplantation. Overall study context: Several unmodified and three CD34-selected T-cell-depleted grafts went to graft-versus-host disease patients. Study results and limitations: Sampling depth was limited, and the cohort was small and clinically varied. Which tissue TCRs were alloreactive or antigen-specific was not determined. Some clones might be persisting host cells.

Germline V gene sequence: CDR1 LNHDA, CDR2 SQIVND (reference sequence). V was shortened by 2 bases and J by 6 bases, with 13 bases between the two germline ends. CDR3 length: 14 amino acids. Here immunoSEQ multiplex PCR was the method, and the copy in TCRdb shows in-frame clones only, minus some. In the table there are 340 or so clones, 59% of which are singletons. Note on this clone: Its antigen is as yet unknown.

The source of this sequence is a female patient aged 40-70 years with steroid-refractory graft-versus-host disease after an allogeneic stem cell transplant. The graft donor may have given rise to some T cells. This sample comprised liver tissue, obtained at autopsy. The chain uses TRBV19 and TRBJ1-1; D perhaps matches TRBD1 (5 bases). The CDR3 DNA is TGTGCCAGTAGTATATCGGGGGTGAAGGCTGAAGCTTTCTTT. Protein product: CASSISGVKAEAFF.